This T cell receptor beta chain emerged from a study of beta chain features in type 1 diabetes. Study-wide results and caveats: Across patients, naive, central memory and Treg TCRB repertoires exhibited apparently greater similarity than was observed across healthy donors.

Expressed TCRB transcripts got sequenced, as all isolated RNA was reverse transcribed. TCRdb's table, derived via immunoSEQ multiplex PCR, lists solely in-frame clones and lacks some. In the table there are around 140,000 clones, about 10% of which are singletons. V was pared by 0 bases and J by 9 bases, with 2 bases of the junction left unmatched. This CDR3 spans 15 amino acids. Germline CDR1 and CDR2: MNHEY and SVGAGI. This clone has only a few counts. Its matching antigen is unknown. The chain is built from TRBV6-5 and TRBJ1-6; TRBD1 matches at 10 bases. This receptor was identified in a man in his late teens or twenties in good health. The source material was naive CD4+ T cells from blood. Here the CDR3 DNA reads TGTGCCAGCAGTTACTCGTGGACAGGGGGTTCACCCCTCCACTTT. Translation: CASSYSWTGGSPLHF.